This T cell receptor (beta chain) is drawn from a study of cytomegalovirus exposure and HLA in healthy donors. Produced via immunoSEQ multiplex PCR; TCRdb's table is partial and in-frame only. The table records about 64,000 clones, 90% to 95% of them present only once. Concerning this clone itself: Its matching antigen is unknown.

General study results and limits: Overall, around 160 TCR beta chains were annotated as cytomegalovirus-associated. The dataset shows that most TCR sequences were rare, while some public TCRs occurred in many donors. Three of the chains that were CMV-associated were confirmed in vitro to be specific for CMV antigens.

The CDR3 sequence is 13 residues long. V was pared by 5 bases and J by 1 base, with 4 bases between. Germline loops: CDR1 SGHRS, CDR2 YFSETQ. The sequenced sample was PBMCs. The source of this sequence is a woman between 18 and 30 years old in good health and CMV-seropositive. The genes are TRBV5-1 and TRBJ2-6; the D is unclear. CDR3 residues: CASRASGANVLTF. CDR3 sequence (DNA): TGCGCCAGCAGGGCTTCTGGGGCCAACGTCCTGACTTTC.